The 20 T cell receptor beta chains in this list originate from one sample, sequenced in a study of cytomegalovirus exposure and HLA in healthy donors. Primers included in the PCR were 60 Vbeta and 13 Jbeta primers. Generated by immunoSEQ multiplex PCR, the TCRdb table keeps only in-frame clones and is missing some. The profile shows hundreds of thousands of clones, more than 75% of them singletons. The sequenced sample consisted of PBMCs. The receptors were sampled from a man aged 35 to 55 in good health and CMV-seropositive.

The chain recombines TRBV5-4 with TRBJ1-4; no firm D call. Germline CDR1 reads SGHNT; CDR2 reads YYREEE (reference sequence). There are 12 residues in the CDR3. V lost 5 bases and J lost 6, with 8 bases in between. The CDR3 region is CASRGGDEKLFF. The CDR3 DNA is TGTGCCAGCAGGGGAGGTGATGAAAAACTGTTTTTT.

V is TRBV28 and J is TRBJ1-2; 8 nucleotides agree with TRBD1. Germline V gives CDR1 MDHEN, CDR2 SYDVKM. The junction had 20 bases not matched to a gene; V was cut back by 6 bases and J by 8 bases. The CDR3 is 17 residues long. CDR3 loop: CASSLNWVGTGLWGYTF. As DNA, the CDR3 is TGTGCCAGCAGCCTGAACTGGGTCGGGACAGGACTATGGGGCTACACCTTC.

The chain links TRBV18 to TRBJ1-1; the match to TRBD1 covers 7 bases. The CDR3 has 12 amino acids. The germline V gene has CDR1 KGHSH and CDR2 LQKENI. Germline trimming cut 3 bases from V and 11 bases from J; bases unmatched to any gene: 6. The CDR3 is CASSPQGDSAFF. The CDR3 coding sequence is TGTGCCAGCTCACCGCAGGGGGATAGTGCTTTCTTT.

As for this clone: One end of the junction fails to match germline, which may point to a read error. The rearrangement uses TRBV6-6 and TRBJ1-4, with no clear D. The germline gives CDR1 MNHNY, CDR2 SVGAGI (reference sequence). The CDR3 extends over 15 amino acids. The CDR3 loop reads CASSYRELQSEKLLF. In DNA, the CDR3 is TGTGCCAGCAGTTACCGGGAGCTCCAGAGCGAAAAACTGCTTTTT.

The chain is built from TRBV30 and TRBJ2-1, with a possible D match to TRBD1 (6 bases). Trimming left V 2 bases short and J 4 bases short, with 15 bases between. Germline V gene lookup returns CDR1 GTSNPN and CDR2 SVGIG (reference sequence). There are 15 residues in the CDR3. Here the CDR3 reads CAWSTQGQIYNEQFF. The CDR3 nucleotides read TGTGCCTGGAGTACACAAGGACAGATATACAATGAGCAGTTCTTC.

This clone appeared once. The chain recombines TRBV30 with TRBJ2-3; 9 nucleotides match TRBD2. Germline V CDR1 and CDR2: GTSNPN, SVGIG (reference sequence). The CDR3 has 16 residues. The V segment lost 2 bases and the J segment 4 bases; nucleotides outside the gene matches: 10. The DNA for the CDR3 is TGTGCCTGGAGTCGGGGACTAGCCCTTGCGGCAGATACGCAGTATTTT. Amino acid sequence: CAWSRGLALAADTQYF.

Comments on this clone: Other DNA sequences in the sample encode the same CDR3. The chain couples TRBV27 to TRBJ1-1; 7 bases align to TRBD1. V was clipped by 5 bases and J by 5 bases; unmatched bases: 8. This CDR3 contains 14 residues. Germline V lookup: CDR1 MNHEY, CDR2 SMNVEV (reference sequence). CDR3 sequence reads: CASSPRQGGTEAFF. The CDR3 DNA reads as TGTGCCAGCAGTCCCCGACAGGGTGGAACTGAAGCTTTCTTT.

The chain links TRBV7-2 to TRBJ2-7; 16 nucleotides align to TRBD2. The CDR3 length is 18 residues. With 5 bases clipped from V and 3 bases from J, the junction kept 10 bases outside the gene matches. Germline CDR1 is SGHTA and CDR2 is FQGNSA. The CDR3 nucleotides are TGTGCCAGCAGCCCCTCGGGACTAGCGGGAGGGACAGACTACGAGCAGTACGTC. Its translation: CASSPSGLAGGTDYEQYV.

The V gene is TRBV19, the J gene TRBJ1-1; 7 nucleotides match TRBD1. V shed 5 bases, J shed 8 bases, and the junction held 14 bases outside the gene matches. The CDR3 is made up of 15 amino acids. The germline gives CDR1 LNHDA, CDR2 SQIVND (reference sequence). This CDR3 is CASSPLRTGDPEAFF. The CDR3 DNA is TGTGCCAGTAGTCCCCTAAGGACAGGCGACCCCGAAGCTTTCTTT.

The genes are TRBV6-5 and TRBJ1-5; D ambiguous. From germline, CDR1 is MNHEY and CDR2 SVGAGI. The CDR3 contains 13 residues. The V and J ends lost 6 bases and 3 bases respectively, with 9 bases between them. DNA of the CDR3: TGTGCCAGCAGCGTACAGATCAATCAGCCCCAGCATTTT. Translating gives CASSVQINQPQHF.

The chain links TRBV2 to TRBJ2-7, with TRBD2 matching 12 bases. Trimming took 5 bases from V and 4 from J; bases not matched to a gene: 9. CDR1 SNHLY and CDR2 FYNNEI come from the germline V gene. The CDR3 sequence is 16 residues long. CDR3 nucleotide sequence: TGTGCCAGCAGTTTCCTAGCGGGAGGGCCCTCTTACGAGCAGTACTTC. It translates to CASSFLAGGPSYEQYF.

The chain combines TRBV18 with TRBJ2-7; a possible D gene is TRBD1 (5 bases). Germline V gives CDR1 KGHSH, CDR2 LQKENI. Trimming stripped 4 bases from V and 2 bases from J, with 9 bases between. The CDR3 consists of 13 residues. The CDR3: CASSLGQPYEQYF. CDR3 coding DNA: TGTGCCAGCTCACTGGGGCAGCCCTACGAGCAGTACTTC.

The V call is TRBV7-9, the J call TRBJ2-1; TRBD2 matches 12 bases. Germline V gene data show CDR1 as SEHNR and CDR2 as FQNEAQ (reference sequence). V lost 5 bases, J lost 9 bases, and 17 bases stayed unmatched. The CDR3 runs to 18 residues. CDR3 region: CASSPGLAGGGVGVEQFF. CDR3 nucleotide sequence: TGTGCCAGCAGCCCGGGACTAGCGGGTGGGGGGGTAGGTGTTGAGCAGTTCTTC.

The rearrangement links TRBV7-9 to TRBJ2-1, with a possible D match to TRBD2 (5 bases). The CDR3 consists of 13 residues. Germline-derived CDR1 and CDR2 are SEHNR and FQNEAQ (reference sequence). V shed 4 bases and J shed 9 bases, with 13 bases lying between them. CDR3 in DNA: TGTGCCAGCAGCTCCCTTGGACTTGGTGAGCAGTTCTTC. Protein sequence: CASSSLGLGEQFF.

This sequence joins TRBV6-5 and TRBJ1-2; D perhaps matches TRBD1 (6 bases). CDR3 length: 12 amino acids. Germline lookup yields CDR1 MNHEY and CDR2 SVGAGI. The V gene lost 5 bases and the J gene lost 2 bases, with 6 bases spanning the gap. The CDR3 DNA sequence: TGTGCCAGCAGTACAGGGAACTATGGCTACACCTTC. Translated, it gives CASSTGNYGYTF.

The chain couples TRBV7-8 to TRBJ1-1; the D gene is possibly TRBD1 (5 bases). V was clipped by 1 base and J by 3 bases, with 9 bases between them. Germline CDR1 and CDR2: SGHVS and FQNEAQ. This CDR3 has 14 residues. CDR3 region: CASSLVTTDTEAFF. The CDR3 DNA follows: TGTGCCAGCAGCTTAGTCACGACAGACACTGAAGCTTTCTTT. Full variable domain (rest looked up from reference TRBV7-8 and TRBJ1-1): GAGVSQSPRYKVAKRGQDVALRCDPISGHVSLFWYQQALGQGPEFLTYFQNEAQLDKSGLPSDRFFAERPEGSVSTLKIQRTQQEDSAVYLCASSLVTTDTEAFFGQGTRLTVV.

The chain has TRBV29-1 and TRBJ1-2; 9 bases map to TRBD1. CDR1 is SQVTM and CDR2 is ANQGSEA in the germline V gene. Unmatched junction bases numbered 1, after V lost 4 bases and J lost 4 bases. The CDR3 contains 12 residues. This CDR3 reads CSVGDRVYGYTF. The DNA for the CDR3 is TGCAGCGTTGGGGACAGGGTCTATGGCTACACCTTC.

V is TRBV6-1 and J is TRBJ1-2; 8 bases line up with TRBD1. The germline V gene encodes CDR1 MNHNS and CDR2 SASEGT. The CDR3 is made up of 18 amino acids. V was pared by 2 bases and J by 4 bases, with 15 bases of the junction left unmatched. DNA for the CDR3: TGTGCCAGCAGTGAAAGTAGTACCTCGACAGGGGCGATCTATGGCTACACCTTC. The encoded protein is CASSESSTSTGAIYGYTF.

The rearrangement uses TRBV9 and TRBJ2-2, with a tentative D call TRBD1 (6 bases). Germline loops: CDR1 SGDLS, CDR2 YYNGEE. V was trimmed by 4 bases and J by 1 base, leaving 11 bases between them. The CDR3 runs to 15 residues. CDR3 DNA: TGTGCCAGCAGCCCGACAGGACTGAACACCGGGGAGCTGTTTTTT. This encodes CASSPTGLNTGELFF.

The rearrangement joins TRBV2 to TRBJ2-3, with a possible D match to TRBD2 (5 bases). Per the germline V gene, CDR1 is SNHLY and CDR2 is FYNNEI. The CDR3 is 14 residues long. V lost 5 bases to trimming and J lost 1 base, with 10 bases between them. The CDR3 DNA is TGTGCCAGCAGTATAATTAGCGGCACAGATACGCAGTATTTT. Protein product: CASSIISGTDTQYF.